This T cell receptor (beta chain) emerged from a study of blood T cell repertoires in COVID-19. In the study overall: Acute-phase and convalescent COVID-19 samples originated in the United States, Italy and Spain.

Profiled with immunoSEQ multiplex PCR; TCRdb holds only in-frame clones, not every one. The data show approximately 170,000 clones, about 87% seen once. Germline V CDR1 and CDR2: SGHRS, YFSETQ. V dropped 0 bases and J dropped 0 bases, with 10 bases sitting between them. The length of the CDR3 is 16 residues. This clone came up once. V usage is TRBV5-1 and J usage is TRBJ1-3; a weak D match, TRBD1 (6 bases). Source material: peripheral blood. The receptor comes from a man in his 60s with acute or convalescent COVID-19. CDR3 DNA: TGCGCCAGCAGCTTGGATGGGGACATCTCTGGAAACACCATATATTTT. Translation: CASSLDGDISGNTIYF. The variable domain in full, completed from reference TRBV5-1 and TRBJ1-3, reads KAGVTQTPRYLIKTRGQQVTLSCSPISGHRSVSWYQQTPGQGLQFLFEYFSETQRNKGNFPGRFSGRQFSNSRSEMNVSTLELGDSALYLCASSLDGDISGNTIYFGEGSWLTVV.